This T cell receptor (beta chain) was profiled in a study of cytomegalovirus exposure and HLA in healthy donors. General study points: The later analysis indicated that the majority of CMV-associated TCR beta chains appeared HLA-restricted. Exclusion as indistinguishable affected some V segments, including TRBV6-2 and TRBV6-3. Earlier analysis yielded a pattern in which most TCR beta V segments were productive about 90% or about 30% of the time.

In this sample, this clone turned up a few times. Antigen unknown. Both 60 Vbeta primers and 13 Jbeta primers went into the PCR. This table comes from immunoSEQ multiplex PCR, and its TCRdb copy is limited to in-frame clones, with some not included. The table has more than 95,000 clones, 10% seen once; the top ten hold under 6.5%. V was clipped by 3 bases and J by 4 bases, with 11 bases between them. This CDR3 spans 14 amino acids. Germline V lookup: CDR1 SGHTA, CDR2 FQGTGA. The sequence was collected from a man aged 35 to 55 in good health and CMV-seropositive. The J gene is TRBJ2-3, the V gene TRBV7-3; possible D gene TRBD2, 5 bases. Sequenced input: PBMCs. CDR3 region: CASSFRRAADTQYF. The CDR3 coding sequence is TGTGCCAGCAGCTTCAGGAGAGCGGCAGATACGCAGTATTTT.